Following are 5 T cell receptor beta chains from one sample sequenced in a study of T cells in Graves' hyperthyroidism and ophthalmopathy. The TCR beta CDR3 regions underwent amplification using RNA transcripts as the source. The TCR CDR3 first-round RT-PCR relied on the HTBI primer set. TCRdb recomputed calls from the multiplex PCR reads with MiXCR, one row per CDR3 protein. The profile shows a few hundred thousand distinct CDR3 sequences, approximately 44% of them singletons. The material sequenced was peripheral blood or thyroid tissue (not recorded which). The receptor source for this set is an adult woman with Graves' disease, either hyperthyroidism or ophthalmopathy (not recorded which).

Of note for this clonotype: This may stem from a read error, because a much larger clone lies one nucleotide away. J is TRBJ2-5 and V is TRBV5-1; 10 nucleotides match TRBD1. Per germline, CDR1 SGHRS and CDR2 YFSETQ. This CDR3 has 17 residues. Here the CDR3 DNA reads TGCGCCAACAGCCCGGGACAGGGGAATGCGGGACTTGGGACCCAGTACTTC. Translated, it gives CANSPGQGNAGLGTQYF. The full variable domain, its missing parts supplied by reference TRBV5-1 and TRBJ2-5, is KAGVTQTPRYLIKTRGQQVTLSCSPISGHRSVSWYQQTPGQGLQFLFEYFSETQRNKGNFPGRFSGRQFSNSRSEMNVSTLELGDSALYLCANSPGQGNAGLGTQYFGPGTRLLVL.

This clonotype came up a few times. The rearrangement uses TRBV7-3 and TRBJ2-1, with TRBD1 matching 7 bases. The CDR3 contains 14 residues. V shed 3 bases and J 5 bases; nucleotides not matched to a gene: 4. CDR1 SGHTA and CDR2 FQGTGA come from the germline V gene. For the CDR3, the DNA is TGTGCCAGCAGCTTCTCAGGGGGTAACAATGAGCAGTTCTTC. Protein product: CASSFSGGNNEQFF.

The chain joins TRBV20-1 to TRBJ1-1, with a tentative D call TRBD1 (5 bases). Germline CDR1 is DFQATT and CDR2 is SNEGSKA (reference sequence). The CDR3 has 13 amino acids. V was clipped by 6 bases and J by 7 bases, with 18 bases between them. The CDR3 DNA is TGCAGTGCGAGCCTCAGGGCGGCTAATGAAGCTTTCTTT. Translated: CSASLRAANEAFF.

Regarding this clonotype: A junction boundary mismatches the germline segment, possibly from a read error. The chain is built from TRBV12-3 or TRBV12-4 and TRBJ1-1; 8 bases agree with TRBD1. This CDR3 has 16 amino acids. The CDR3 spells CAISFDRGAMNTEVFF. CDR3 DNA: TGTGCCATCAGTTTCGACAGGGGAGCCATGAACACTGAAGTTTTCTTT.

This clonotype showed up just a few times. The chain couples TRBV29-1 to TRBJ2-6; D is tentatively TRBD1 or TRBD2 (5 bases each). V was shortened by 4 bases and J by 2 bases, with 12 bases between the two germline ends. The CDR3 is 15 residues long. Germline CDR1 and CDR2: SQVTM and ANQGSEA. The CDR3 region has the DNA TGCAGCGTTGGAACTGGGGGAGCTGGGGCCAACGTCCTGACTTTC. It encodes CSVGTGGAGANVLTF.